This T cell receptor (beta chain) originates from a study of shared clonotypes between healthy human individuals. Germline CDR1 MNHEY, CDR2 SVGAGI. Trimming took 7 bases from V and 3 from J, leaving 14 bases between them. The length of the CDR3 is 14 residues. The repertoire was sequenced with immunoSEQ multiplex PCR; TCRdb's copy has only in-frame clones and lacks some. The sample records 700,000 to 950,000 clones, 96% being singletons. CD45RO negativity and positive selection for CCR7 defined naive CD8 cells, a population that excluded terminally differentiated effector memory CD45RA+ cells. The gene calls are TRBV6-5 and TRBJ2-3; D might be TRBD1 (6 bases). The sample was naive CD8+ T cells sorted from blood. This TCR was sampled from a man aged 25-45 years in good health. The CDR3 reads CASNGAGATDTQYF. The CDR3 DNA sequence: TGTGCCAGCAATGGGGCAGGGGCGACAGATACGCAGTATTTT.